This T cell receptor (beta chain) comes out of a study of PD-L1 blockade in urothelial cancer. Across the study: Blood was evaluated 3 weeks (second dose) and 6 weeks after therapy began.

Synthetic TCR analog templates were spiked into each PCR. Clones were sequenced by immunoSEQ multiplex PCR, and TCRdb holds only the in-frame ones, with some missing. This table has more than 65,000 clones, roughly 87% appearing once. The CDR3 spans 13 residues. The germline CDR1 and CDR2 sequences are SNHLY and FYNNEI. V lost 5 bases to trimming and J lost 4 bases; unmatched junction nucleotides: 4. Metastatic or locally advanced urothelial carcinoma was present in the patients. This clone was observed a single time. The receptor comes from a woman aged 70-85 years with urothelial cancer. The genes are TRBV2 and TRBJ1-2, with 7 positions matching TRBD1. The sequencing used PBMCs, collected around atezolizumab (anti-PD-L1) treatment. In DNA form, the CDR3 reads TGTGCCAGCAGTCGAGACAGGGCCTATGGCTACACCTTC. Translating it yields CASSRDRAYGYTF. Combining the CDR3 with reference TRBV2 and TRBJ1-2 gives the whole variable domain EPEVTQTPSHQVTQMGQEVILRCVPISNHLYFYWYRQILGQKVEFLVSFYNNEISEKSEIFDDQFSVERPDGSNFTLKIRSTKLEDSAMYFCASSRDRAYGYTFGSGTRLTVV.